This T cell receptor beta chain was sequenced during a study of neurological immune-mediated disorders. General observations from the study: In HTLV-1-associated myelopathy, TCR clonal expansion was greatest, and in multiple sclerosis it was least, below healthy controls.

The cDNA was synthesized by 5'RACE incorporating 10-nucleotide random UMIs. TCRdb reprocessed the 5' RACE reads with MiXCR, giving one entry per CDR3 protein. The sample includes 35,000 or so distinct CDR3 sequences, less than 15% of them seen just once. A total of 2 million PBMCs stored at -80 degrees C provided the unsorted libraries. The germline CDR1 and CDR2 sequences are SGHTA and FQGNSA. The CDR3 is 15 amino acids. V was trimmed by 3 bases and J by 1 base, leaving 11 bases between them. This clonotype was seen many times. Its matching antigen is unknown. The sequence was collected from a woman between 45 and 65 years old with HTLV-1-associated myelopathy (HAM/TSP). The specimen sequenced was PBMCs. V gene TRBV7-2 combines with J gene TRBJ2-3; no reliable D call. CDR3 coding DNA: TGTGCCAGCAGCTTGTCCTACCACGGCACAGATACGCAGTATTTT. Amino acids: CASSLSYHGTDTQYF.